This record covers a single T cell receptor beta chain. This clonotype was counted at least ten times. Its antigen is still unknown. No quality values exist for individual bases; no much larger clone is one base distant. The data were obtained in a study of blood T cells in healthy people across ages (dated by TCRdb to the mid-2010s). Context from the whole study: In model experiments, template switching captured about one uniquely barcoded TCR beta cDNA molecule for every two T cells. To track age-related changes in TCR beta repertoire diversity, the study relied on deep sequencing normalized with unique cDNA molecular identifiers. The donors were divided into four age groups: young (average around 16 years), middle-aged (about 40), aged (approximately 62) and long-lived (nearly 85). To avoid experimental bias, donors of different ages were spread randomly across the sequencing lanes. Two additional independent replicas of 1 million unique cDNA reads from the same blood draw were analyzed for two donors (one aged 18 to 30 and one aged 80 or older). General conclusions and limits of the study: Since profiling was done on bulk unsorted PBMCs, naive and antigen-experienced compartments could not be conclusively compared. Total diversity estimates from one million sequenced T cells were considered lower bounds and underestimates. Compared with the aged group, more naive CD4+ T cells, fewer expanded clones and increased TCR diversity were shown by the long-lived group, suggesting age selection. Observed TCR beta diversity per million T cells fell roughly linearly with age, and a significant reduction was already apparent by age approximately 41. There was a strong correlation between observed TCR beta diversity and the percentage of naive T cells measured by flow cytometry. The CMV infection status of donors was not known, potentially confounding age-related changes in expanded clonotypes.

Based on the germline V gene, the CDR1 and CDR2 sequences are SGHTA and FQGNSA. The CDR3 sequence holds 12 residues, the cysteine and phenylalanine included. CDR3 DNA is the only sequence kept; it has 36 bases, read in frame from the first base. V loses 6 bases of germline sequence and J loses 2 bases, and the interval between the two ends is 4 bases. Systemically healthy Caucasian individuals from Russia, approximately 39 in total and aged about 6 to 100 years, were included as donors. Roughly 10 milliliters of peripheral blood were collected from each donor into EDTA-treated Vacutainer tubes. Ficoll-Paque density-gradient centrifugation was used to isolate PBMCs, with at least 7 million per sample. Total RNA was extracted from PBMCs with Trizol reagent, with at least 5.5 micrograms obtained per sample. Naive CD45RAhigh/CD27high T cell percentages were measured by flow cytometry on a PBMC aliquot from every donor.

Library creation used 5' RACE. Sequencing relied on an Illumina HiSeq 2500. The second PCR ran for roughly 6 to 11 cycles and used a J-beta primer mix along with a sample-barcoded 5' primer. Each TCR beta cDNA molecule received a unique molecular identifier from a template-switch 5' adaptor carrying 12 random nucleotides. Each sample yielded at least 2.5 million CDR3-containing paired-end reads. First-strand cDNA was synthesized from all RNA with the Mint cDNA synthesis kit, primed by a TRBC-specific oligonucleotide. All cDNA was treated with uracil-DNA glycosylase and then went through a first 18-cycle PCR with the universal primers M1SS and BC2_uni_R. From the authors' description of their analysis: For normalization, 1 million high-quality reads were randomly selected from each sample, with every read carrying a distinct molecular identifier. Reads with shared molecular identifiers were discarded instead of being binned into consensus sequences. MiTCR, with a Q25 quality threshold and the strictest error-elimination algorithm, was used for CDR3 identification, clonotype clustering and error correction. A nonparametric unseen species model using Euler transformation provided a lower-bound estimate of total TCR beta diversity. TCRdb took the public reads, trimmed them with fastp at Q25, ran MiXCR for clone calling and kept in-frame beta chains. Duplicate CDR3 protein sequences are folded into a single record with the most common DNA and genes. These V and J calls originate from TCRdb's pipeline instead of the authors' own analysis. The table for this sample lists 650,000 to 800,000 distinct CDR3 sequences; 52% of them were counted only once. Around an eighth of the sample is in the top ten clones.

The sequence was collected from an elderly woman in good health. Sequencing input: blood. Rearrangement joined TRBV7-2 to TRBJ2-2, with the D gene not confidently named. The CDR3 reads CASRVNTGELFF. The DNA sequence is TGTGCCAGCAGAGTCAACACCGGGGAGCTGTTTTTT.